The 30 T cell receptor beta chains reported below all come from one sample, sequenced in a study of cytomegalovirus exposure and HLA in healthy donors. Researchers ran the PCR with 60 Vbeta and 13 Jbeta primers. Data came from immunoSEQ multiplex PCR; TCRdb stores just in-frame clones and leaves some out. Of approximately 130,000 clones listed, 70% to 80% are singletons. Sequenced sample: PBMCs. These receptors all come from a man aged 45-60 years in good health and CMV-seronegative.

The chain recombines TRBV2 with TRBJ2-5; possible D gene TRBD1, 6 bases. The ends were cut back, 6 bases at V and 1 base at J, with 18 bases in the middle. The CDR3 covers 16 residues. CDR1 SNHLY and CDR2 FYNNEI come from the germline V gene. CDR3 region: CASRKQGSAIQETQYF. In DNA form, the CDR3 reads TGTGCCAGCAGGAAACAGGGTAGCGCGATCCAAGAGACCCAGTACTTC. Supplemented by reference TRBV2 and TRBJ2-5, the full variable domain reads EPEVTQTPSHQVTQMGQEVILRCVPISNHLYFYWYRQILGQKVEFLVSFYNNEISEKSEIFDDQFSVERPDGSNFTLKIRSTKLEDSAMYFCASRKQGSAIQETQYFGPGTRLLVL.

The gene calls are TRBV7-3 and TRBJ2-7; the match to TRBD2 covers 9 bases. Germline assignment: CDR1 SGHTA and CDR2 FQGTGA. Unmatched junction bases numbered 4, after V lost 2 bases and J lost 2 bases. The CDR3 has 15 residues. CDR3 nucleotide sequence: TGTGCCAGCAGCTTAGAGCGGGAGGCCACCTACGAGCAGTACTTC. Amino acid sequence: CASSLEREATYEQYF.

The J gene is TRBJ2-7, the V gene TRBV27; 9 bases are shared with TRBD1. From germline, CDR1 is MNHEY and CDR2 SMNVEV (reference sequence). The CDR3 has 14 amino acids. J gave up 6 bases and V 5 bases, and 8 bases lay outside the gene matches. In nucleotides, the CDR3 is TGTGCCAGCAGTAGACCGGGACAGGGTCGCGAGCAGTACTTC. It specifies CASSRPGQGREQYF.

The chain links TRBV2 to TRBJ2-5, with D maybe TRBD1 (5 bases). The CDR3 is 13 residues long. The germline V and J ends were trimmed by 11 bases and 5 bases, with 18 bases remaining between them. CDR1 SNHLY and CDR2 FYNNEI come from the germline V gene. Written as DNA, the CDR3 is TGTGCCGCTCGAGATCAGGGTCGGGAGACCCAGTACTTC. It encodes CAARDQGRETQYF.

This clone was recorded only once. J is TRBJ2-6 and V is TRBV9; D is undetermined. Trimming left V 1 base short and J 0 bases short, with 5 bases between. Germline V gives CDR1 SGDLS, CDR2 YYNGEE. The CDR3 consists of 15 residues. The CDR3 loop reads CASSVWSSGANVLTF. In DNA, the CDR3 is TGTGCCAGCAGCGTATGGAGCTCTGGGGCCAACGTCCTGACTTTC.

About this clone: At one end the junction does not follow the germline gene, possibly because of a read error. The rearrangement links TRBV28 to TRBJ1-2, with no clear D. The V gene's germline CDR1 is MDHEN and CDR2 SYDVKM. The CDR3 contains 16 residues. CDR3 loop: CASSLSTAGSNYGYTF. In DNA, the CDR3 is TGTGCCAGCAGCTTATCAACTGCAGGCTCTAACTATGGCTACACCTTC.

This chain connects TRBV27 to TRBJ1-5; D not certain. Deletions cut 6 bases from V and 4 bases from J, with 16 bases between. CDR1 is MNHEY and CDR2 is SMNVEV in the germline V gene (reference sequence). The CDR3 extends over 15 amino acids. In DNA form, the CDR3 reads TGTGCCAGCAGAAGAAAAGGCGGCCAGAATCAGCCCCAGCATTTT. This encodes CASRRKGGQNQPQHF.

The chain carries TRBV25-1 and TRBJ1-4; TRBD1 agrees at 10 bases. V lost 3 bases and J lost 7; bases outside the gene matches: 5. The CDR3 length is 15 residues. Germline lookup yields CDR1 MGHDK and CDR2 SYGVNS. The CDR3 coding sequence is TGTGCCAGCAGTGAGGCCCGGACAGGGGGTGAAAAACTGTTTTTT. This gives the protein CASSEARTGGEKLFF.

The V and J genes are TRBV11-1 and TRBJ2-5; TRBD1 matches at 7 bases. The germline gives CDR1 SGHAT, CDR2 FQDESV (reference sequence). CDR3 length equals 17 residues. J was trimmed by 1 base and V by 5 bases; bases with no gene match: 13. The CDR3 nucleotides are TGTGCCAGCAGCCGATACAGGGGAGAAAGGGTCCAAGAGACCCAGTACTTC. As protein: CASSRYRGERVQETQYF.

V usage is TRBV19 and J usage is TRBJ2-2, with D possibly being TRBD1 (5 bases). The CDR3 extends over 15 amino acids. Looked up from germline, CDR1 is LNHDA and CDR2 is SQIVND (reference sequence). Trimming took 10 bases from V and 3 from J, leaving 18 bases between them. CDR3 sequence reads: CATNDQGAYTGELFF. CDR3 DNA sequence: TGTGCCACCAACGATCAAGGGGCCTACACCGGGGAGCTGTTTTTT.

The chain recombines TRBV7-8 with TRBJ2-7, with 14 bases lining up with TRBD2. Trimming took 4 bases from V and 6 from J; bases not matched to a gene: 8. The CDR3 length is 16 residues. Germline loops: CDR1 SGHVS, CDR2 FQNEAQ. CDR3 sequence: CASSWGTSGSRGEQYF. As DNA, the CDR3 is TGTGCCAGCAGCTGGGGGACTAGCGGGAGTCGGGGCGAGCAGTACTTC.

The chain recombines TRBV19 with TRBJ1-6; D possibly corresponds to TRBD1 (5 bases). Deletions cut 4 bases from V and 4 bases from J, with 5 bases between. Germline CDR1 reads LNHDA; CDR2 reads SQIVND (reference sequence). This CDR3 has 13 amino acids. Written as DNA, the CDR3 is TGTGCCAGTAGTACAGGGTATAATTCACCCCTCCACTTT. Amino acid sequence: CASSTGYNSPLHF.

The chain combines TRBV28 with TRBJ1-5; no clear D gene. The CDR3 covers 15 residues. The germline V gene has CDR1 MDHEN and CDR2 SYDVKM. Trimming left V 2 bases short and J 4 bases short, with 12 bases between. The CDR3 coding sequence is TGTGCCAGCAGTTTAGGAGACCTCCTGAATCAGCCCCAGCATTTT. This translates into CASSLGDLLNQPQHF.

Comment on this clone: The sample has other DNA sequences that encode this CDR3 too. The V call is TRBV2, the J call TRBJ2-2; TRBD1 matches at 11 bases. CDR1 and CDR2 (germline): SNHLY, FYNNEI. V trimming: 7 bases; J trimming: 4 bases; junction bases outside the gene matches: 5. CDR3 length equals 15 residues. CDR3 loop: CASTGTGGITGELFF. The CDR3 coding sequence is TGTGCCAGCACCGGGACAGGGGGTATCACCGGGGAGCTGTTTTTT.

This clone was seen once. The chain uses TRBV2 and TRBJ1-2; no clear D. The CDR3 has 14 amino acids. Trimming pared 9 bases from V and 0 bases from J, leaving 14 bases between. CDR1 is SNHLY, CDR2 FYNNEI, per germline. CDR3 sequence: CASSQASTNYGYTF. DNA of the CDR3: TGTGCCAGTTCCCAAGCATCAACTAACTATGGCTACACCTTC.

The gene calls are TRBV6-1 and TRBJ1-1; no reliable D call. Germline loops: CDR1 MNHNS, CDR2 SASEGT. Deletions cut 3 bases from V and 1 base from J, with 6 bases between. This CDR3 has 13 amino acids. CDR3 bases: TGTGCCAGCAGTGAGTCCCAGAACACTGAAGCTTTCTTT. Translation: CASSESQNTEAFF.

The rearrangement joins TRBV7-9 to TRBJ2-5; D remains ambiguous. Germline V CDR1 and CDR2: SEHNR, FQNEAQ (reference sequence). The CDR3 covers 14 residues. V was cut by 5 bases and J by 3 bases, with 13 bases left in between. Here the CDR3 reads CASSILGREETQYF. The CDR3 DNA reads TGTGCCAGCAGCATATTGGGCCGTGAAGAGACCCAGTACTTC.

This chain connects TRBV11-2 to TRBJ2-1, with D perhaps TRBD1 (5 bases). Trimming took 5 bases from V and 4 from J, leaving 12 bases between them. From germline, CDR1 is SGHAT and CDR2 FQNNGV. The CDR3 sequence is 14 residues long. The CDR3 here is CASSGDSLYNEQFF. CDR3 DNA sequence: TGTGCCAGCAGCGGAGACAGCTTGTACAATGAGCAGTTCTTC. Full variable domain (outside the CDR3, taken from reference TRBV11-2 and TRBJ2-1): EAGVAQSPRYKIIEKRQSVAFWCNPISGHATLYWYQQILGQGPKLLIQFQNNGVVDDSQLPKDRFSAERLKGVDSTLKIQPAKLEDSAVYLCASSGDSLYNEQFFGPGTRLTVL.

This clone appeared once. The genes are TRBV2 and TRBJ2-1, with TRBD2 matching 13 bases. Losses at the gene ends were 8 bases for V and 1 base for J; bases not matched to a gene: 11. Germline V gene lookup returns CDR1 SNHLY and CDR2 FYNNEI. The CDR3 covers 18 residues. The chain's CDR3 is CASDPGTSGKRSYNEQFF. For the CDR3, the DNA is TGTGCCAGCGACCCCGGGACTAGCGGGAAGAGATCCTACAATGAGCAGTTCTTC.

This chain links TRBV7-9 with TRBJ2-7; 11 bases fit TRBD2. CDR1 is SEHNR, CDR2 FQNEAQ, per germline (reference sequence). The CDR3 has 14 residues. V dropped 6 bases and J dropped 10; count of bases not matched to a gene: 11. The CDR3 coding sequence is TGTGCCAGCAGTTGGACTAGCGGGCTCCCTTATCAGTACTTC. Amino acids: CASSWTSGLPYQYF. The entire variable domain, with the rest obtained from reference TRBV7-9 and TRBJ2-7, is as follows: DTGVSQNPRHKITKRGQNVTFRCDPISEHNRLYWYRQTLGQGPEFLTYFQNEAQLEKSRLLSDRFSAERPKGSFSTLEIQRTEQGDSAMYLCASSWTSGLPYQYFGPGTRLTVT.

The V gene is TRBV18, the J gene TRBJ2-3, with 13 bases fitting TRBD2. J lost 6 bases, V lost 2 bases, and 2 bases had no gene match. The length of the CDR3 is 15 residues. The germline V gene has CDR1 KGHSH and CDR2 LQKENI. The CDR3 sequence: CASSPGLAGADTQYF. The CDR3 DNA reads as TGTGCCAGCTCACCAGGACTAGCGGGAGCCGATACGCAGTATTTT. Using reference TRBV18 and TRBJ2-3 for the parts outside the CDR3, the full variable domain is NAGVMQNPRHLVRRRGQEARLRCSPMKGHSHVYWYRQLPEEGLKFMVYLQKENIIDESGMPKERFSAEFPKEGPSILRIQQVVRGDSAAYFCASSPGLAGADTQYFGPGTRLTVL.

The CDR3, as DNA: TGTGCCAGCGGGGACAACTATAGCAATCAGCCCCAGCATTTT. Amino acids: CASGDNYSNQPQHF. The V and J genes are TRBV2 and TRBJ1-5; tentative D call: TRBD1 (6 bases). Germline V gene sequence: CDR1 SNHLY, CDR2 FYNNEI. V lost 8 bases, J lost 0 bases, and 11 bases lay in between. The CDR3 extends over 14 amino acids.

This chain uses TRBV19 with TRBJ2-7; 7 positions agree with TRBD1. The trim removed 5 bases at V and 3 bases at J, leaving 7 bases unmatched. The CDR3 sequence is 14 residues long. Per germline, CDR1 LNHDA and CDR2 SQIVND (reference sequence). The CDR3 region has the DNA TGTGCCAGTAGTCCACAGGGGAATTACTACGAGCAGTACTTC. This sequence encodes CASSPQGNYYEQYF.

The chain carries TRBV28 and TRBJ1-2, with 7 bases fitting TRBD1. V trimming: 6 bases; J trimming: 0 bases; junction bases outside the gene matches: 7. CDR1 is MDHEN and CDR2 is SYDVKM in the germline V gene. This CDR3 is 15 amino acids long. CDR3 loop: CASREGAPANYGYTF. DNA of the CDR3: TGTGCCAGCAGGGAGGGGGCGCCCGCTAACTATGGCTACACCTTC.

Only one count was recorded for this clone. This chain uses TRBV6-6 with TRBJ1-1; 9 bases are a match to TRBD1. Germline V lookup: CDR1 MNHNY, CDR2 SVGAGI (reference sequence). CDR3 length: 15 amino acids. V trimming: 4 bases; J trimming: 3 bases; junction bases outside the gene matches: 6. CDR3 DNA: TGTGCCAGCAGTTCTAACAGGGGGCATGACACTGAAGCTTTCTTT. Translating gives CASSSNRGHDTEAFF.

This chain connects TRBV5-1 to TRBJ2-1; TRBD2 agrees at 9 bases. CDR3 length equals 16 residues. From germline, CDR1 is SGHRS and CDR2 YFSETQ. V lost 4 bases to trimming and J lost 8 bases; unmatched junction nucleotides: 13. In DNA form, the CDR3 reads TGCGCCAGCAGCCCCCTGGGCGGGAGGGCCTCCGATGAGCAGTTCTTC. This encodes CASSPLGGRASDEQFF.

The CDR3, as DNA: TGTGCCAGTAGTACCCCCCTAGGGAGTAGCAATCAGCCCCAGCATTTT. This codes for CASSTPLGSSNQPQHF. This chain connects TRBV19 to TRBJ1-5; D gene uncertain. This CDR3 contains 16 residues. Germline CDR1 reads LNHDA; CDR2 reads SQIVND (reference sequence). Trimming cost V 4 bases and J 0 bases, with 13 bases left between them.

V is TRBV25-1 and J is TRBJ2-1; TRBD2 matches at 9 bases. Germline lookup yields CDR1 MGHDK and CDR2 SYGVNS. The J segment lost 8 bases and the V segment lost 3 bases, leaving 11 bases of the junction unmatched. The CDR3 sequence is 16 residues long. CDR3 in DNA: TGTGCCAGCAGTGACCTTGGCGGGAGGGCACGCGATGAGCAGTTCTTC. Translation gives CASSDLGGRARDEQFF.

The chain uses TRBV6-1 and TRBJ2-1, with D possibly matching TRBD2 (6 bases). Germline V gene lookup returns CDR1 MNHNS and CDR2 SASEGT. This CDR3 has 17 residues. Trimming took off 1 base at V and 5 bases at J, with 18 bases between the two ends. The CDR3, as DNA: TGTGCCAGCAGTGAAGAGGCTGGGGGGAGACTGCACAATGAGCAGTTCTTC. Protein sequence: CASSEEAGGRLHNEQFF.

This rearrangement joins TRBV7-2 to TRBJ2-3, with TRBD2 matching over 10 bases. CDR3 size: 18 residues. Looked up from germline, CDR1 is SGHTA and CDR2 is FQGNSA. Losses at the gene ends were 1 base for V and 6 bases for J; bases not matched to a gene: 13. This CDR3 is CASSLVWGQAGGRDTQYF. DNA for the CDR3: TGTGCCAGCAGCTTAGTTTGGGGCCAAGCGGGAGGGCGGGATACGCAGTATTTT.